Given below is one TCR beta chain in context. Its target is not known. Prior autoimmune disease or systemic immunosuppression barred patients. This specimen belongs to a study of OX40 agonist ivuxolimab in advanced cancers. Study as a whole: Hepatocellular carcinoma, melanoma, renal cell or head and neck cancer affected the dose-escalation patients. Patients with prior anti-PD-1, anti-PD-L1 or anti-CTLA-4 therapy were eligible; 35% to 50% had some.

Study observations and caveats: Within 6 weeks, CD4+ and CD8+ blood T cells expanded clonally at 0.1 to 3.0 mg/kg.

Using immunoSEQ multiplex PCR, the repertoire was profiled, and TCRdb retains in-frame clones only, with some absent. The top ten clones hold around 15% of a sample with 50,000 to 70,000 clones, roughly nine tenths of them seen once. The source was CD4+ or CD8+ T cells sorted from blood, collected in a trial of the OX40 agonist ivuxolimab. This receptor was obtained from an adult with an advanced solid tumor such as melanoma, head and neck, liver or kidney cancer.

CDR3 sequence: CASSLGSRNTEAFF. The CDR3 bases are TGTGCCAGCAGTTTAGGATCCAGAAACACTGAAGCTTTCTTT. The gene calls are TRBV27 and TRBJ1-1, with D unresolved. With 2 bases removed from V and 2 bases from J, the gap between germline ends came to 9 bases. The CDR3 length is 14 residues. Per germline, CDR1 MNHEY and CDR2 SMNVEV (reference sequence).